These T cell receptor beta chains were read from a single sample in a study of blood T cell repertoires in COVID-19. Generated by immunoSEQ multiplex PCR, the TCRdb table keeps only in-frame clones and is missing some. The data contain some 300,000 clones, approximately 86% of them seen just once; the ten biggest clones take up around 1%. The sample was PBMCs or T cells enriched from blood (not recorded which). The source is a woman between 25 and 40 years old who had recovered from COVID-19. Each CDR3 is given with its conserved first and last residue. A D gene is named only where the DNA matches it firmly. Clone size appears in some rows only: once, few, many, or a class for an expanded clone.

d_call,clone_size,v_call,j_call,cdr3_nt,cdr3_aa
TRBD1,NA,TRBV7-9,TRBJ1-4,TGTGCCAGCAGCAGGGACAGGGGAAATGAAAAACTGTTTTTT,CASSRDRGNEKLFF
TRBD1,NA,TRBV6-6,TRBJ2-2,TGTGCCAGCACTTGGGACAGGACCTATACGTCCGGGGAGCTGTTTTTT,CASTWDRTYTSGELFF
NA,few,TRBV28,TRBJ2-7,TGTGCCAGCAGTCAGACAGGCTCCACCTACGAGCAGTACTTC,CASSQTGSTYEQYF
NA,once,TRBV6-5,TRBJ1-5,TGTGCCAGCAAGGGAACAGGACAGCAGCCCCAGCATTTT,CASKGTGQQPQHF
TRBD2,NA,TRBV19,TRBJ2-1,TGTGCCAGTAGTATAGTGCGCCTAGCGGGCCACAATGAGCAGTTCTTC,CASSIVRLAGHNEQFF
NA,NA,TRBV12-3/TRBV12-4,TRBJ1-2,TGTGCCAGCAGCCGAGGTTGGGGCTACACCTTC,CASSRGWGYTF
TRBD2,NA,TRBV6-5,TRBJ2-3,TGTGCCAGCACTAGACTAGCGGGGAATTCAGATACGCAGTATTTT,CASTRLAGNSDTQYF
NA,once,TRBV2,TRBJ2-7,TGTGCCAGCATGCGGGGATCCTACGAGCAGTACTTC,CASMRGSYEQYF
TRBD1,NA,TRBV28,TRBJ1-2,TGTGCCAGCAGCCCCAGGGGGAAGCGCGGCTACACCTTC,CASSPRGKRGYTF
TRBD1,once,TRBV19,TRBJ2-1,TGTGCCAGTAGTATAGCAGGGACAGAGAATGAGCAGTTCTTC,CASSIAGTENEQFF
NA,once,TRBV27,TRBJ2-2,TGTGCCAGCAGTTTAACGACTAGAAACACCGGGGAGCTGTTTTTT,CASSLTTRNTGELFF
TRBD2,NA,TRBV7-6,TRBJ2-1,TGTGCCAGCAGCTTAGGGACTAGCGGGGACAATGAGCAGTTCTTC,CASSLGTSGDNEQFF
NA,NA,TRBV30,TRBJ1-6,TGTGCCTGGGCTCTTGGGGCAAATTCACCCCTCCACTTT,CAWALGANSPLHF
NA,NA,TRBV7-2,TRBJ2-7,TGTGCCAGCAGCAATCCAGGGGGACTTAGCTCCTACGAGCAGTACTTC,CASSNPGGLSSYEQYF
NA,NA,TRBV7-2,TRBJ1-2,TGTGCCAGCAGCTTAGTAGGGGGGGTCTATGGCTACACCTTC,CASSLVGGVYGYTF
NA,NA,TRBV28,TRBJ1-5,TGTGCCAGCAGTTCGGCTGGACAGCCCAGCAATCAGCCCCAGCATTTT,CASSSAGQPSNQPQHF
NA,few,TRBV6-5,TRBJ1-6,TGTGCCAGCAGCCAAGCCCCCGTCCGTGGTTCACCCCTCCACTTT,CASSQAPVRGSPLHF
NA,few,TRBV29-1,TRBJ1-2,TGCAGCGTCTGGACGATATTTTTACAGGGTGGCACCAACTATGGCTACACCTTC,CSVWTIFLQGGTNYGYTF
NA,NA,TRBV9,TRBJ2-7,TGTGCCAGCAGCGTAGAGACGGGATCCGACGAGCAGTACTTC,CASSVETGSDEQYF
TRBD2,NA,TRBV5-4,TRBJ2-7,TGTGCCAGCAGCTTGGGCGGGAGGGAATACGAGCAGTACTTC,CASSLGGREYEQYF
TRBD2,NA,TRBV19,TRBJ2-7,TGTGCCAGTAGTATGACAGCGGGAGGTTCTATTAGGCGCGAGCAGTACTTC,CASSMTAGGSIRREQYF
NA,NA,TRBV6-1,TRBJ1-3,TGTGCCAGCAGTGAATTATACGGGGGTCTCTCTGGAAACACCATATATTTT,CASSELYGGLSGNTIYF
NA,NA,TRBV9,TRBJ2-3,TGTGCCAGCACCACAGGAGCACCTCCTAGCACAGATACGCAGTATTTT,CASTTGAPPSTDTQYF
TRBD2,once,TRBV4-1,TRBJ2-1,TGCGCCAGCAGCCAACAAGGGACTAGTAGCTACTACAATGAGCAGTTCTTC,CASSQQGTSSYYNEQFF
TRBD1,once,TRBV11-3,TRBJ1-6,TGTGCCAGCAGCTCGGGACAGAATTCACCCCTCCACTTT,CASSSGQNSPLHF
TRBD1,NA,TRBV28,TRBJ2-7,TGTGCCAGCAGTTTTGACAGGGGCCTCTACGAGCAGTACTTC,CASSFDRGLYEQYF
TRBD1,NA,TRBV20-1,TRBJ1-5,TGCAGTGCTAGTGCGGACAGGTATAGCAATCAGCCCCAGCATTTT,CSASADRYSNQPQHF
TRBD2,NA,TRBV2,TRBJ2-1,TGTGCCAGCAGGCGGGGGACTAGCGGGATTAATGAGCAGTTCTTC,CASRRGTSGINEQFF
TRBD2,NA,TRBV19,TRBJ2-1,TGTGCCAGTAGTATTTCGGGGGGGCCCTACAATGAGCAGTTCTTC,CASSISGGPYNEQFF
NA,NA,TRBV19,TRBJ2-5,TGTGCCAGTAGCATAGGACAGCAAGAGACCCAGTACTTC,CASSIGQQETQYF
NA,NA,TRBV18,TRBJ1-2,TGTGCCAGCTCACCAGCCAGGGCTAACTATGGCTACACCTTC,CASSPARANYGYTF
TRBD1,NA,TRBV7-2,TRBJ2-7,TGTGCCAGCAGCTTAGGGACAGGTGCCAACTACGAGCAGTACTTC,CASSLGTGANYEQYF
NA,NA,TRBV6-6,TRBJ1-3,TGTGCCAGCAGTTACGACAGTGGTGGAAACACCATATATTTT,CASSYDSGGNTIYF
TRBD1,NA,TRBV28,TRBJ1-2,TGTGCCAGCAGTACCCCCGGGACAGGAACTGGCTACACCTTC,CASSTPGTGTGYTF
NA,NA,TRBV5-1,TRBJ2-1,TGCGCCAGCAGCTTGTACTCGGGAGACTTATACAATGAGCAGTTCTTC,CASSLYSGDLYNEQFF
NA,NA,TRBV5-1,TRBJ1-1,TGCGCCAGCAGCTTGAGATCGGGGATTCGCACTGAAGCTTTCTTT,CASSLRSGIRTEAFF
TRBD2,NA,TRBV5-1,TRBJ2-7,TGCGCCAGCAGCTCCCCTAGCGGGGGGGCCTACGAGCAGTACTTC,CASSSPSGGAYEQYF
NA,NA,TRBV6-6,TRBJ1-5,TGTGCCAGCATTCGACGTCCAGTGACAGATACGATTAGCAATCAGCCCCAGCATTTT,CASIRRPVTDTISNQPQHF
TRBD1,once,TRBV9,TRBJ2-7,TGTGCCAGCAGCGCCCGGACAGGTCGCTCCTACGAGCAGTACTTC,CASSARTGRSYEQYF
NA,NA,TRBV5-1,TRBJ2-5,TGCGCCAGCAGCTGGGGGGACTTCCAAGAGACCCAGTACTTC,CASSWGDFQETQYF
NA,NA,TRBV7-9,TRBJ1-2,TGTGCCAGCAGTCAAAATTATGGCTACACCTTC,CASSQNYGYTF
TRBD2,once,TRBV6-4,TRBJ2-3,TGTGCCAGCAGTGATCTAGCGGGAACCACAGATACGCAGTATTTT,CASSDLAGTTDTQYF
NA,NA,TRBV2,TRBJ2-7,TGTGCCAGCAAGGGCGGGTCTTGGCCGCAGTACTTC,CASKGGSWPQYF
TRBD1,NA,TRBV7-3,TRBJ1-2,TGTGCCAGCAGCTTAACCCGGACAGGGGACCAATACACCTTC,CASSLTRTGDQYTF
TRBD2,NA,TRBV9,TRBJ2-1,TGTGCCAGCAGCCCCCTGACCGGGGGGGCTGACAATGAGCAGTTCTTC,CASSPLTGGADNEQFF
NA,few,TRBV29-1,TRBJ2-2,TGCAGCGTTGAAAGGGGCCCCGGGGAGCTGTTTTTT,CSVERGPGELFF
TRBD1,NA,TRBV5-1,TRBJ1-4,TGCGCCAGCAGCCCGGACAGGGTCGATGAAAAACTGTTTTTT,CASSPDRVDEKLFF
TRBD1,NA,TRBV3-1/TRBV3-2,TRBJ1-2,TGTGCCAGCACTCCCCGCGAGGGGGCGGTTTATGGCTACACCTTC,CASTPREGAVYGYTF
TRBD1,NA,TRBV6-5,TRBJ1-2,TGTGCCAGCAGTTACTTTGACAGGGGAAGGGATGGCTACACCTTC,CASSYFDRGRDGYTF
TRBD2,once,TRBV28,TRBJ2-5,TGTGCCAGCAGTCCGGGGGGGACACAAGAGACCCAGTACTTC,CASSPGGTQETQYF
NA,NA,TRBV29-1,TRBJ1-5,TGCAGCGTTGGGTACGGGGTCGATCAGCCCCAGCATTTT,CSVGYGVDQPQHF
TRBD1,NA,TRBV29-1,TRBJ2-7,TGCAGCGTTGCGGTAATCAAAGTATCAGGGACAGGGACCTACGAGCAGTACTTC,CSVAVIKVSGTGTYEQYF
TRBD1,NA,TRBV7-9,TRBJ1-2,TGTGCCAGCAGTCCTCAACGGACAGGGGACGGCTACACCTTC,CASSPQRTGDGYTF
TRBD1,NA,TRBV29-1,TRBJ1-1,TGCAGCGTTGTAACAGGGGCCACTGAAGCTTTCTTT,CSVVTGATEAFF
TRBD1,NA,TRBV27,TRBJ1-2,TGTGCCACTTCGACAGGGTACAACTATGGCTACACCTTC,CATSTGYNYGYTF
TRBD1,NA,TRBV2,TRBJ1-2,TGTGCCAGCAAGTCTGGGACAGGGCCCCCACGGCGCCAAAAGGGTTATGGCTACACCTTC,CASKSGTGPPRRQKGYGYTF